The following is a T cell receptor beta chain sequence with its context. Produced via immunoSEQ multiplex PCR; TCRdb's table is partial and in-frame only. The sample comprises 100,000 to 120,000 clones, around 76% of which are singletons, and 5% rests with the top ten. This record belongs to a study of T cell responses to AZD1222 COVID-19 vaccine. Study overall: Pooling was applied to second doses at about 4 or about 12 weeks.

From germline, CDR1 is KGHSH and CDR2 LQKENI. CDR3 size: 15 residues. The V gene lost 2 bases and the J gene lost 6 bases, with 16 bases spanning the gap. Source: peripheral blood, taken on day 0 of AZD1222 vaccination. The receptor comes from an adult in good health. The chain is built from TRBV18 and TRBJ1-1, with no clear D. CDR3 protein: CASSPRVEGGAEAFF. CDR3 in DNA: TGTGCCAGCTCACCAAGAGTAGAGGGAGGCGCTGAAGCTTTCTTT.